This entry lists 9 T cell receptor beta chains sequenced from one sample in a study of neurological immune-mediated disorders. MiXCR was run by TCRdb on the 5' RACE reads, yielding one entry per CDR3 protein. There are 84,000 or so distinct CDR3 sequences in the sample; about 9.4% occur only once, and about 2% lies in the top ten. Sequenced input: PBMCs. The receptors come from a man aged 35-49 years in good health.

The V call is TRBV7-3, the J call TRBJ2-2; TRBD2 agrees at 7 bases. This CDR3 contains 18 residues. Germline-derived CDR1 and CDR2 are SGHTA and FQGTGA. J lost 6 bases, V lost 0 bases, and 13 bases had no gene match. CDR3 amino acids: CASSLTRRFRTSSGELFF. The CDR3 nucleotides read TGTGCCAGCAGCTTAACGCGTAGGTTTAGGACTAGTTCCGGGGAGCTGTTTTTT.

This clonotype was counted ten times or more. The chain has TRBV5-1 and TRBJ1-1; D gene ambiguous. Germline V gene lookup returns CDR1 SGHRS and CDR2 YFSETQ. Trimming cost V 2 bases and J 1 base, with 9 bases left between them. The length of the CDR3 is 14 residues. The CDR3 is CASSFSTQNTEAFF. CDR3 coding DNA: TGCGCCAGCAGCTTCTCTACTCAGAACACTGAAGCTTTCTTT.

This clonotype was picked up many times. The gene calls are TRBV7-6 and TRBJ2-5; TRBD1 matches 9 bases. The germline V gene encodes CDR1 SGHVS and CDR2 FNYEAQ. The CDR3 is made up of 12 amino acids. Trimming removed 5 bases from V and 5 bases from J; junction bases left unmatched: 0. This CDR3 is CASSDRGETQYF. Here the CDR3 DNA reads TGTGCCAGCAGCGACAGGGGGGAGACCCAGTACTTC. The full variable domain, rest sourced from reference TRBV7-6 and TRBJ2-5, is GAGVSQSPRYKVTKRGQDVALRCDPISGHVSLYWYRQALGQGPEFLTYFNYEAQQDKSGLPNDRFSAERPEGSISTLTIQRTEQRDSAMYRCASSDRGETQYFGPGTRLLVL.

This clonotype was detected a few times. Just one base apart from a much larger clone, this may be a read error. The CDR3 reads CSARVLAGVLSEQFF. The DNA of the CDR3 is TGCAGTGCTAGAGTACTAGCGGGAGTTCTCAGTGAGCAGTTCTTC. The chain uses TRBV20-1 and TRBJ2-1; 11 nucleotides line up with TRBD2. The CDR3 is 15 amino acids. The J segment lost 9 bases and the V segment lost 1 base, leaving 8 bases of the junction unmatched. The germline V gene has CDR1 DFQATT and CDR2 SNEGSKA (reference sequence).

Concerning this clonotype: This may be a read error, as it is one base from a much larger clone. The chain carries TRBV6-4 and TRBJ2-2; no clear D. The V end lost 8 bases, the J end lost 4 bases, and 17 bases lay between the germline ends. CDR1 MRHNA and CDR2 SNTAGT come from the germline V gene. The CDR3 loop spans 15 amino acids. CDR3 in DNA: TGTGCCAGCGGTGTCTCCCCTGGAGTCACCGGGGAGCTGTTTTTT. Protein product: CASGVSPGVTGELFF.

This clonotype was counted many times. V and J are TRBV5-1 and TRBJ2-5; D might be TRBD1 (5 bases). Trimming pared 9 bases from V and 3 bases from J, leaving 15 bases between. Germline CDR1 SGHRS, CDR2 YFSETQ. This CDR3 spans 13 amino acids. This CDR3 is CATSTQVEETQYF. Here the CDR3 DNA reads TGCGCCACCTCGACACAGGTTGAAGAGACCCAGTACTTC.

Relative to its sample, this clonotype is medium-sized (0.01 to 0.1%). The chain carries TRBV11-2 and TRBJ2-7; TRBD2 aligns across 9 bases. The germline gives CDR1 SGHAT, CDR2 FQNNGV. The J segment lost 3 bases and the V segment lost 6 bases, leaving 9 bases of the junction unmatched. The CDR3 totals 15 residues. The CDR3 region has the DNA TGTGCCAGCAGACCTCTAGCGGGGAACTACTACGAGCAGTACTTC. Translation gives CASRPLAGNYYEQYF.

Many counts were recorded for this clonotype. The V gene is TRBV10-3, the J gene TRBJ2-2; no reliable D call. The CDR3 extends over 14 amino acids. The germline V gene encodes CDR1 ENHRY and CDR2 SYGVKD. V lost 0 bases to trimming and J lost 7 bases, with 9 bases between them. This CDR3 reads CAISESIGGGELFF. The DNA for the CDR3 is TGTGCCATCAGTGAGTCGATCGGCGGCGGGGAGCTGTTTTTT.

This clonotype was detected ten times or more. This sequence joins TRBV2 and TRBJ2-7; D gene ambiguous. Deletions cut 4 bases from V and 1 base from J, with 11 bases between. This CDR3 has 14 residues. Germline V CDR1 and CDR2: SNHLY, FYNNEI. CDR3 nucleotides: TGTGCCAGCAGTGTCAAGGCCGGATCCTACGAGCAGTACTTC. Protein product: CASSVKAGSYEQYF.